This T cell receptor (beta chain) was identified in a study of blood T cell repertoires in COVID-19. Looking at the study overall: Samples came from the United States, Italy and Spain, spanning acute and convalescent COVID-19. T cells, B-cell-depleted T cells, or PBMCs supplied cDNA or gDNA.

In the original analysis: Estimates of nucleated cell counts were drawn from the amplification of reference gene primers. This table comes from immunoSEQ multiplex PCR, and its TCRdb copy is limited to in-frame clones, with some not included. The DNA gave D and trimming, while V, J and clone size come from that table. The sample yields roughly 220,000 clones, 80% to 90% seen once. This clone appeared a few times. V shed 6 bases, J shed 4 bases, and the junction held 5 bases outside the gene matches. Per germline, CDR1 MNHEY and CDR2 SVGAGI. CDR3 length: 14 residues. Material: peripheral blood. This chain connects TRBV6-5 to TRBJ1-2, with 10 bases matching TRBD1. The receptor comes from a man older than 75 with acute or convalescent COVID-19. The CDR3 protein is CASRGTGEGYGYTF. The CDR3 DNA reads TGTGCCAGCAGAGGGACAGGGGAAGGCTATGGCTACACCTTC.